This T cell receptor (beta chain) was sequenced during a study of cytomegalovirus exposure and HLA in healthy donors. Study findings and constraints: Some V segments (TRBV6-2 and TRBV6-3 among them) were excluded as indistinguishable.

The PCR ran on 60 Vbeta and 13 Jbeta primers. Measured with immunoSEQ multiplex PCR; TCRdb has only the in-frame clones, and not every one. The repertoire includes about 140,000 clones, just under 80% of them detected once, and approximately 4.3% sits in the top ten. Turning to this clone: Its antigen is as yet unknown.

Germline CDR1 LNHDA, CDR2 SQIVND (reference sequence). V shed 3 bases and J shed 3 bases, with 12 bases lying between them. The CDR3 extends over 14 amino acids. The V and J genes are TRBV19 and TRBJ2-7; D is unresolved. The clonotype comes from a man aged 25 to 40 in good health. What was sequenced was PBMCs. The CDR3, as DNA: TGTGCCAGTAGTATTCGGCCAGGCTACTACGAGCAGTACTTC. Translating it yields CASSIRPGYYEQYF.